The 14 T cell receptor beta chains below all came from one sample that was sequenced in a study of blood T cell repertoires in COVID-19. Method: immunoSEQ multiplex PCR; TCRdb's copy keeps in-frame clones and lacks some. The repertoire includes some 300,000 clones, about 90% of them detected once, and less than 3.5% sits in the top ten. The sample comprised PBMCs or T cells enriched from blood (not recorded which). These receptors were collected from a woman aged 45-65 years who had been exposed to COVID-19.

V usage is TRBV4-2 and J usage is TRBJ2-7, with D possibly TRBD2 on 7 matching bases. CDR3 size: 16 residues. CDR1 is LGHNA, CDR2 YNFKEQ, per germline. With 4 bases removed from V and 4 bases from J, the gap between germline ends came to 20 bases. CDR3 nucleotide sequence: TGTGCCAGCAGCCTACTAGTGGGGGGGGGCCAGTACGAGCAGTACTTC. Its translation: CASSLLVGGGQYEQYF.

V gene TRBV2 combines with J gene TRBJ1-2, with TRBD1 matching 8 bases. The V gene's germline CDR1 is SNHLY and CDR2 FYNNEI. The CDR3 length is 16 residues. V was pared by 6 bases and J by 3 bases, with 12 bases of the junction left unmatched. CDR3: CASRDRGFIGDYGYTF. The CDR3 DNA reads TGTGCCAGCAGAGACAGGGGATTTATAGGCGACTATGGCTACACCTTC.

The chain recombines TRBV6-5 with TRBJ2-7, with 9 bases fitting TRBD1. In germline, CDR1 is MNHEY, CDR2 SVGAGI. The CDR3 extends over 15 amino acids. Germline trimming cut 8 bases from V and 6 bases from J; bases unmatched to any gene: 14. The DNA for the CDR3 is TGTGCCAGCCTGATTCCGGGACAGGGTTCGTCCGAGCAGTACTTC. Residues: CASLIPGQGSSEQYF.

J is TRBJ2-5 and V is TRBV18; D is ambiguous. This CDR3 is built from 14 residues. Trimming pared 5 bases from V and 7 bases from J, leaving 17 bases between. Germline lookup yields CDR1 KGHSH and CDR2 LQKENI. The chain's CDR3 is CASSKAEPTATQYF. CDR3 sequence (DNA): TGTGCCAGCTCAAAGGCCGAGCCTACAGCGACCCAGTACTTC.

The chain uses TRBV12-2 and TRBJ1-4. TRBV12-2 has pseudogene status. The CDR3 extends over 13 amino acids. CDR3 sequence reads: CARRKTTNEKLFF. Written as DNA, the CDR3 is TGTGCAAGGCGTAAAACAACTAATGAAAAACTGTTTTTT.

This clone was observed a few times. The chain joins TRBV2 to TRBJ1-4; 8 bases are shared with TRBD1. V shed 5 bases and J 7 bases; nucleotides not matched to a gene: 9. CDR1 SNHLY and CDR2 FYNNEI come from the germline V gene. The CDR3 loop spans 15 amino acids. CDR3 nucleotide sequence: TGTGCCAGCAGTTACAGAGCAGGGGGCATTGAAAAACTGTTTTTT. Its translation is CASSYRAGGIEKLFF.

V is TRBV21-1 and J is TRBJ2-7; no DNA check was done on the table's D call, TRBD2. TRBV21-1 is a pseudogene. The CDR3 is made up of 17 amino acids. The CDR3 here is CASSGRGGGPRSYEQYF. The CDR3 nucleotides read TGTGCCAGCAGCGGACGCGGGGGGGGCCCACGCTCCTACGAGCAGTACTTC.

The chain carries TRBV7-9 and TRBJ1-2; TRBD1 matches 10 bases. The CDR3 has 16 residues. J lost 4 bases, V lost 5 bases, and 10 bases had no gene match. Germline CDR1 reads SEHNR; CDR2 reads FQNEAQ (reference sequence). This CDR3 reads CASSTGSGQGSYGYTF. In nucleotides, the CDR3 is TGTGCCAGCAGCACGGGCTCGGGACAGGGGAGCTATGGCTACACCTTC.

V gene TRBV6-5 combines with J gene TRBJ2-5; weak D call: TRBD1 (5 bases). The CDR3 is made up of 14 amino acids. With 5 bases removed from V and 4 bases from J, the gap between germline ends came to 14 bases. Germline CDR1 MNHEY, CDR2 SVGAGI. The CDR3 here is CASSPRARVETQYF. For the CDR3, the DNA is TGTGCCAGCAGTCCTAGGGCCAGGGTAGAGACCCAGTACTTC.

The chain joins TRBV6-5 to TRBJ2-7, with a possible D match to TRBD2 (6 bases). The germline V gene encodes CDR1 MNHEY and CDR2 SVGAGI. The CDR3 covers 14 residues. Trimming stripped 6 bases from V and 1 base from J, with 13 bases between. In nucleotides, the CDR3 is TGTGCCAGCAGCCCAGGAGGGTCTTCCTACGAGCAGTACTTC. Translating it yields CASSPGGSSYEQYF.

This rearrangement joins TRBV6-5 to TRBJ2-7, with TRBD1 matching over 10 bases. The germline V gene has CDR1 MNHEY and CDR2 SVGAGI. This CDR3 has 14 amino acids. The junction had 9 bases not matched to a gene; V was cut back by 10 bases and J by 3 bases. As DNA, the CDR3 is TGTGCCATCAAACCGGGACAGGGGTTCTACGAGCAGTACTTC. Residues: CAIKPGQGFYEQYF.

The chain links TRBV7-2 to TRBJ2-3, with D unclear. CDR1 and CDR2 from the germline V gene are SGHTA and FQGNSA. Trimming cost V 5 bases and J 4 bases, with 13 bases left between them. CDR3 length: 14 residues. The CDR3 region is CASSPDSPPDTQYF. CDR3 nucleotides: TGTGCCAGCAGCCCCGACTCCCCCCCAGATACGCAGTATTTT.

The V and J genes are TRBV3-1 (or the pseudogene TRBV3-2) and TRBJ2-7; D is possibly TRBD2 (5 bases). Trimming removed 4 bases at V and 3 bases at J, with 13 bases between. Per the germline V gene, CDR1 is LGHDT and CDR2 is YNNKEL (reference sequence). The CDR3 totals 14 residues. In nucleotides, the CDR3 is TGTGCCAGCAGCCTCCTCGGGGTTGGCTACGAGCAGTACTTC. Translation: CASSLLGVGYEQYF.

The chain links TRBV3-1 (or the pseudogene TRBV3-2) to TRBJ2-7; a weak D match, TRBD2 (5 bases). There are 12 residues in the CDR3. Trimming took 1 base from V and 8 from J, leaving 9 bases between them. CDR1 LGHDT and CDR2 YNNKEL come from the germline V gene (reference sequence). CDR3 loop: CASSQGEGKQYF. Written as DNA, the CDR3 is TGTGCCAGCAGCCAAGGCGAGGGTAAGCAGTACTTC.